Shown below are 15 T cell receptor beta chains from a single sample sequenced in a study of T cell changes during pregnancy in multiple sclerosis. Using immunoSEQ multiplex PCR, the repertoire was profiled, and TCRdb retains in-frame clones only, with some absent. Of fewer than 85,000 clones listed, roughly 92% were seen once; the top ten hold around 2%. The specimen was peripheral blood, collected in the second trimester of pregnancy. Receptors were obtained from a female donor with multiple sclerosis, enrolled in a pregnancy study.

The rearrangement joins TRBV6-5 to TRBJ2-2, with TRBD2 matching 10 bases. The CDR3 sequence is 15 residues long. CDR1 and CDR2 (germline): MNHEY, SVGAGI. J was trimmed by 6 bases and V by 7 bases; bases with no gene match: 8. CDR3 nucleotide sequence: TGTGCCAGCAATCTAATAGCGGGGGGCTCCGGGGAGCTGTTTTTT. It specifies CASNLIAGGSGELFF.

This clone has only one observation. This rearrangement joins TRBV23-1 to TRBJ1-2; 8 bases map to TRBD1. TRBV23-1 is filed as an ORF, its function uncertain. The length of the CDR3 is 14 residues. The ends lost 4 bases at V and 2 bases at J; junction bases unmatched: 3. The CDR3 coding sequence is TGCGCCAGCAGTCTGGGACAGGAAAACTATGGCTACACCTTC. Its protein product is CASSLGQENYGYTF.

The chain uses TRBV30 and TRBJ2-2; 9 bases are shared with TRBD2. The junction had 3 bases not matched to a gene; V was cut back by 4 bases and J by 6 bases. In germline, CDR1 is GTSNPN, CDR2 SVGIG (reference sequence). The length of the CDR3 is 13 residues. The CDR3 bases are TGTGCCTGGAAGTTAGCGGGGGCCGGGGAGCTGTTTTTT. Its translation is CAWKLAGAGELFF.

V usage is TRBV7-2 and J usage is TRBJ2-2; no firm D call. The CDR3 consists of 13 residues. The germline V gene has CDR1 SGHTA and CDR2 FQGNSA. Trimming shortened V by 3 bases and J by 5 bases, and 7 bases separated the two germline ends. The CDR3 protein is CASSLSPTGELFF. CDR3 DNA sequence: TGTGCCAGCAGCTTGAGTCCGACCGGGGAGCTGTTTTTT.

CDR3: CASSPPSGGADTQYF. CDR3 DNA: TGTGCCAGCTCACCGCCTAGCGGGGGGGCAGATACGCAGTATTTT. The V and J genes are TRBV18 and TRBJ2-3, with 12 bases matching TRBD2. Germline lookup yields CDR1 KGHSH and CDR2 LQKENI. V gave up 3 bases and J gave up 4 bases; unmatched junction bases: 2. This CDR3 comprises 15 residues. Variable domain in full (rest from reference TRBV18 and TRBJ2-3): NAGVMQNPRHLVRRRGQEARLRCSPMKGHSHVYWYRQLPEEGLKFMVYLQKENIIDESGMPKERFSAEFPKEGPSILRIQQVVRGDSAAYFCASSPPSGGADTQYFGPGTRLTVL.

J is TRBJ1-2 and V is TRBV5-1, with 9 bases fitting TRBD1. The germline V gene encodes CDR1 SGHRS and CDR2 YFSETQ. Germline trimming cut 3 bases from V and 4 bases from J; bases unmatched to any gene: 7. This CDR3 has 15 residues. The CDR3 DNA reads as TGCGCCAGCAGCTCCTCGGGACAGGGAGGCTATGGCTACACCTTC. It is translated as CASSSSGQGGYGYTF.

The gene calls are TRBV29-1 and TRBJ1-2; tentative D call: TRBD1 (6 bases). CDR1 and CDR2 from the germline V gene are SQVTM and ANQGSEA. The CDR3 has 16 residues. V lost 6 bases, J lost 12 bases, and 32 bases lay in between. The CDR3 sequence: CSVHRNPGGPSGGNTF. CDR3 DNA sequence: TGCAGCGTCCACCGAAACCCCGGGGGGCCTTCCGGAGGGAACACCTTC.

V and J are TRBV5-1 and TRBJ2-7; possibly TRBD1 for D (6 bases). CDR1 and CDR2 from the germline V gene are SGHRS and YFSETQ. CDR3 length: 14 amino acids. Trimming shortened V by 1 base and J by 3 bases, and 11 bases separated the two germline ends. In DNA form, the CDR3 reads TGCGCCAGCAGCTTGATGACAGGTGACTACGAGCAGTACTTC. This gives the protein CASSLMTGDYEQYF.

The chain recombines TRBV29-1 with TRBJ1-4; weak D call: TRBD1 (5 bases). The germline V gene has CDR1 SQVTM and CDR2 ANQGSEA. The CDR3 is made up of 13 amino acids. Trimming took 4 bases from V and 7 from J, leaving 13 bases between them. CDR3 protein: CSVGIGRGEKLFF. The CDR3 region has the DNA TGCAGCGTTGGGATCGGGAGGGGTGAAAAACTGTTTTTT.

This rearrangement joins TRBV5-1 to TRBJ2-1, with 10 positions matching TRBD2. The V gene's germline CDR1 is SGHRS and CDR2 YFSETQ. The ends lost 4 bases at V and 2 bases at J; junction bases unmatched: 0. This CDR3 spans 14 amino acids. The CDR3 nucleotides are TGCGCCAGCAGCCTAGCGGGAGCCTACAATGAGCAGTTCTTC. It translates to CASSLAGAYNEQFF.

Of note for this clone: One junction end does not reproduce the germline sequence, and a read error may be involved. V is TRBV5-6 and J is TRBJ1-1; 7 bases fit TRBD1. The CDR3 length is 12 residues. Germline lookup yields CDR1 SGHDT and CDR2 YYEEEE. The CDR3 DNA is TGTGCCAGCAGCTTGGCCTGGGACAGCCGATCATTT. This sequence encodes CASSLAWDSRSF.

The CDR3 region is CAWTGGITDTQYF. The CDR3 DNA reads as TGTGCCTGGACGGGGGGTATCACAGATACGCAGTATTTT. The rearrangement joins TRBV30 to TRBJ2-3, with 7 bases aligning to TRBD2. The CDR3 sequence is 13 residues long. The V gene's germline CDR1 is GTSNPN and CDR2 SVGIG (reference sequence). V lost 4 bases and J lost 2; bases outside the gene matches: 3.

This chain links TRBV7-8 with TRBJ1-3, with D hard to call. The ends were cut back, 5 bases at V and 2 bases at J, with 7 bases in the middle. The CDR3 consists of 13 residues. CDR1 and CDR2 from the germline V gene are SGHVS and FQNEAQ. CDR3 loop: CASSRGTGNTIYF. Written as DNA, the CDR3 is TGTGCCAGCAGCCGAGGGACTGGAAACACCATATATTTT.

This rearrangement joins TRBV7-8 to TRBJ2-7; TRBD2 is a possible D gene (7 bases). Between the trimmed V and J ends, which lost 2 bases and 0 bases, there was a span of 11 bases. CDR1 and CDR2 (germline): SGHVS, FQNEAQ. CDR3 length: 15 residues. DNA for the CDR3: TGTGCCAGCAGCTTATTAGGGGGGGACTCCTACGAGCAGTACTTC. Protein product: CASSLLGGDSYEQYF.

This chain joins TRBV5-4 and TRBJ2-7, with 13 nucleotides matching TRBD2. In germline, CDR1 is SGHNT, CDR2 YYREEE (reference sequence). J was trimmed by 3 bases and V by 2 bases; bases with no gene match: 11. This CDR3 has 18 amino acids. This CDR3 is CASSFRFATSGGVYEQYF. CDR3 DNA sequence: TGTGCCAGCAGCTTCAGATTTGCTACTAGCGGGGGGGTCTACGAGCAGTACTTC. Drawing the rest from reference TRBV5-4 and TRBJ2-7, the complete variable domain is ETGVTQSPTHLIKTRGQQVTLRCSSQSGHNTVSWYQQALGQGPQFIFQYYREEENGRGNFPPRFSGLQFPNYSSELNVNALELDDSALYLCASSFRFATSGGVYEQYFGPGTRLTVT.